This TCR beta chain is drawn from a study of radiotherapy plus CTLA-4 blockade in lung cancer. Notes on this clone: What it binds is not known.

Here immunoSEQ multiplex PCR was the method, and the copy in TCRdb shows in-frame clones only, minus some. The repertoire holds about 41,000 clones, roughly three quarters seen once, with approximately 8% in the top ten. Broader study findings: TCR clones of tumor origin grew in blood after radiotherapy plus ipilimumab.

The clonotype originates from a human donor with non-small cell lung cancer who had stable disease on radiotherapy plus ipilimumab. This sample comprised peripheral blood, obtained from a patient treated with radiotherapy plus ipilimumab.

DNA of the CDR3: TGTGCCAGCACCAGAGCAGGTAGCTATGGCTACACCTTC. As protein: CASTRAGSYGYTF. This rearrangement joins TRBV27 to TRBJ1-2; D remains ambiguous. This CDR3 contains 13 residues. Looked up from germline, CDR1 is MNHEY and CDR2 is SMNVEV (reference sequence). V was clipped by 7 bases and J by 4 bases, with 13 bases between them.